These T cell receptor beta chains were read from a single sample in a study of T-cell reconstitution after alpha-beta-depleted transplantation in children. TCRdb analysed the PCR reads with MiXCR anew, one entry per CDR3 protein. Of 90,000 to 100,000 distinct CDR3 sequences listed, 20% to 30% are singletons. The specimen comprised PBMCs, sampled before TCRalphabeta/CD19-depleted stem cell transplant. Receptors originate from a boy aged 2 to 9 with acute lymphoblastic leukemia, due to receive a stem cell transplant. Both conserved end residues are part of each CDR3. A D gene is named only where the DNA matches it firmly. A clone size is listed for some rows: how often the clone was seen (once, few, many), or a class if it is expanded.

clone size: few
V gene: TRBV20-1
D gene: TRBD2
J gene: TRBJ2-1
CDR3 DNA: TGCAGTGCTAGAGATTTAGCTAGCGGGGATGAGCAGTTCTTC
CDR3 protein: CSARDLASGDEQFF

clone size: few
V gene: TRBV28
D gene: -
J gene: TRBJ1-2
CDR3 DNA: TGTGCCAGCAGAAATGGTGGGGCCAACTATGGCTACACCTTC
CDR3 protein: CASRNGGANYGYTF

clone size: few
V gene: TRBV7-2
D gene: -
J gene: TRBJ1-3
CDR3 DNA: TGTGCCAGCAGGGTCGCCTCTGGAAACACCATATATTTT
CDR3 protein: CASRVASGNTIYF

clone size: few
V gene: TRBV3-1
D gene: TRBD2
J gene: TRBJ2-1
CDR3 DNA: TGTGCCAGCAGCCAAGAACTAGCGGGGACCCAGCAGTTCTTC
CDR3 protein: CASSQELAGTQQFF

clone size: -
V gene: TRBV20-1
D gene: TRBD2
J gene: TRBJ2-5
CDR3 DNA: TGCAGTGCTAGGGGGGGGTTTAGCGGGGGTCAAGAGACCCAGTACTTC
CDR3 protein: CSARGGFSGGQETQYF

clone size: few
V gene: TRBV7-6
D gene: -
J gene: TRBJ2-3
CDR3 DNA: TGTGCCAGCAGCGCCCTCTTAGCGGAGGGCGGGGATACGCAGTATTTT
CDR3 protein: CASSALLAEGGDTQYF

clone size: -
V gene: TRBV7-8
D gene: -
J gene: TRBJ1-4
CDR3 DNA: TGTGCCAGCAGAGGGGCTGATTGGGGAGCAACTAATGAAAAACTGTTTTTT
CDR3 protein: CASRGADWGATNEKLFF

clone size: -
V gene: TRBV5-5
D gene: TRBD2
J gene: TRBJ2-1
CDR3 DNA: TGTGCCAGCTACAGGGCGGGAGGATACAATGAGCAGTTCTTC
CDR3 protein: CASYRAGGYNEQFF

clone size: -
V gene: TRBV5-1
D gene: -
J gene: TRBJ1-4
CDR3 DNA: TGCGCCAGCAGAGTTTCCGGGGTAGGGGAAAAACTGTTTTTT
CDR3 protein: CASRVSGVGEKLFF

clone size: many
V gene: TRBV6-5
D gene: TRBD2
J gene: TRBJ2-1
CDR3 DNA: TGTGCCAGCATAGGGACTAGCGGAGGATACAATGAGCAGTTCTTC
CDR3 protein: CASIGTSGGYNEQFF

clone size: -
V gene: TRBV12-3/TRBV12-4
D gene: TRBD1
J gene: TRBJ1-6
CDR3 DNA: TGTGCCAGCGGATCTTGGACAGGGGGAAATTCACCCCTCCACTTT
CDR3 protein: CASGSWTGGNSPLHF

clone size: -
V gene: TRBV10-3
D gene: -
J gene: TRBJ2-4
CDR3 DNA: TGTGCCATCAGTGAGTTGGGGGGCGCAAACATTCAGTACTTC
CDR3 protein: CAISELGGANIQYF

clone size: few
V gene: TRBV5-6
D gene: -
J gene: TRBJ2-3
CDR3 DNA: TGTGCCAGCAGCTTGGGGGACTCCAGAACGCAGTATTTT
CDR3 protein: CASSLGDSRTQYF

clone size: -
V gene: TRBV12-3/TRBV12-4
D gene: -
J gene: TRBJ2-1
CDR3 DNA: TGTGCCAGCAGTTTAGTAGGAGCGGGCGGTGAGCAGTTCTTC
CDR3 protein: CASSLVGAGGEQFF

clone size: few
V gene: TRBV3-1
D gene: -
J gene: TRBJ1-2
CDR3 DNA: TGTGCCAGCAGCCCCCAGCAGGGGTACGGCTACACCTTC
CDR3 protein: CASSPQQGYGYTF

clone size: -
V gene: TRBV7-2
D gene: -
J gene: TRBJ2-5
CDR3 DNA: TGTGCCAGCAGCTTAAGACCGAACGGGTACCAAGAGACCCAGTACTTC
CDR3 protein: CASSLRPNGYQETQYF

clone size: -
V gene: TRBV6-5
D gene: TRBD2
J gene: TRBJ2-7
CDR3 DNA: TGTGCCAGCAGTTACTCACTAGCGGGAGGCAACGAGCAGTACTTC
CDR3 protein: CASSYSLAGGNEQYF

clone size: -
V gene: TRBV12-3/TRBV12-4
D gene: -
J gene: TRBJ2-5
CDR3 DNA: TGTGCCAGCAGTTTTGCCGTTGGGGAGACCCAGTACTTC
CDR3 protein: CASSFAVGETQYF

clone size: few
V gene: TRBV28
D gene: -
J gene: TRBJ2-2
CDR3 DNA: TGTGCCAGCATTGCAGGCCCGAACACCGGGGAGCTGTTTTTT
CDR3 protein: CASIAGPNTGELFF

clone size: few
V gene: TRBV15
D gene: -
J gene: TRBJ2-2
CDR3 DNA: TGTGCCACCAGCGGGAGACACCCGCCTACCGGGGAGCTGTTTTTT
CDR3 protein: CATSGRHPPTGELFF

clone size: few
V gene: TRBV4-1
D gene: -
J gene: TRBJ2-5
CDR3 DNA: TGCGCCAGCAGCCAAGCGGGGAGAGAGACCCAGTACTTC
CDR3 protein: CASSQAGRETQYF

clone size: few
V gene: TRBV5-1
D gene: -
J gene: TRBJ2-7
CDR3 DNA: TGCGCCAGCAGCTTGGGGCCAAGCGGAGGGGCCGCAGGAGAGCAGTACTTC
CDR3 protein: CASSLGPSGGAAGEQYF

clone size: -
V gene: TRBV5-1
D gene: -
J gene: TRBJ1-1
CDR3 DNA: TGCGCCAGCAGCTTGCGGGGGCCTACCCGGAGCACTGAAGCTTTCTTT
CDR3 protein: CASSLRGPTRSTEAFF

clone size: -
V gene: TRBV2
D gene: TRBD2
J gene: TRBJ2-7
CDR3 DNA: TGTGCCAGCAGTGATCGGGCGGCGGGAGCCTACGAGCAGTACTTC
CDR3 protein: CASSDRAAGAYEQYF

clone size: few
V gene: TRBV5-1
D gene: -
J gene: TRBJ1-3
CDR3 DNA: TGCGCCAGCAGTTTTTCAGGGCCCCCGAACACCATATATTTT
CDR3 protein: CASSFSGPPNTIYF

clone size: many
V gene: TRBV4-1
D gene: TRBD1
J gene: TRBJ1-5
CDR3 DNA: TGCGCCAGCAGCCTCTATTTGGGGACAGGGAATCAGCCCCAGCATTTT
CDR3 protein: CASSLYLGTGNQPQHF

clone size: few
V gene: TRBV3-1
D gene: -
J gene: TRBJ2-1
CDR3 DNA: TGTGCCAGCAGGCAGACCCCTAAACCTGAGCAGTTCTTC
CDR3 protein: CASRQTPKPEQFF

clone size: many
V gene: TRBV6-2/TRBV6-3
D gene: -
J gene: TRBJ1-1
CDR3 DNA: TGTGCCAGCAAGGCCATCGCGGGCACCCAGATTGAAGCTTTCTTT
CDR3 protein: CASKAIAGTQIEAFF

clone size: -
V gene: TRBV2
D gene: TRBD2
J gene: TRBJ2-5
CDR3 DNA: TGTGCCAGCAGGCGACTAGCGGGAGACAGCAGGGGGACCCAGTACTTC
CDR3 protein: CASRRLAGDSRGTQYF

clone size: -
V gene: TRBV2
D gene: -
J gene: TRBJ2-1
CDR3 DNA: TGTGCCAGCACGCGGGACAGTTCCTACAATGAGCAGTTCTTC
CDR3 protein: CASTRDSSYNEQFF

clone size: -
V gene: TRBV5-1
D gene: TRBD2
J gene: TRBJ2-1
CDR3 DNA: TGCGCCAGCAAGAGCGGGATGGACAATGAGCAGTTCTTC
CDR3 protein: CASKSGMDNEQFF

clone size: many
V gene: TRBV7-2
D gene: -
J gene: TRBJ2-1
CDR3 DNA: TGTGCCAGCAGCCGAGACTCGCGCGAGCAGTTCTTC
CDR3 protein: CASSRDSREQFF

clone size: few
V gene: TRBV20-1
D gene: -
J gene: TRBJ1-4
CDR3 DNA: TGCAGTGCTAGAGATATTTCCGAAAAACTGTTTTTT
CDR3 protein: CSARDISEKLFF

clone size: few
V gene: TRBV20-1
D gene: -
J gene: TRBJ2-7
CDR3 DNA: TGCAGTGCTATCTCAGGGGGGCGCGAGCAGTACTTC
CDR3 protein: CSAISGGREQYF

clone size: -
V gene: TRBV11-2
D gene: -
J gene: TRBJ2-3
CDR3 DNA: TGTGCCAGCAGCTTAGGACCATCGGACTCGGGAGATACGCAGTATTTT
CDR3 protein: CASSLGPSDSGDTQYF

clone size: few
V gene: TRBV12-3/TRBV12-4
D gene: -
J gene: TRBJ1-1
CDR3 DNA: TGTGCCAGCAGCCCTAATAGCGTAGGAGCTTTCTTT
CDR3 protein: CASSPNSVGAFF

clone size: -
V gene: TRBV7-3
D gene: -
J gene: TRBJ2-3
CDR3 DNA: TGTGCCAGCAGCCTCGGGACTTTCCAGACAGATACGCAGTATTTT
CDR3 protein: CASSLGTFQTDTQYF